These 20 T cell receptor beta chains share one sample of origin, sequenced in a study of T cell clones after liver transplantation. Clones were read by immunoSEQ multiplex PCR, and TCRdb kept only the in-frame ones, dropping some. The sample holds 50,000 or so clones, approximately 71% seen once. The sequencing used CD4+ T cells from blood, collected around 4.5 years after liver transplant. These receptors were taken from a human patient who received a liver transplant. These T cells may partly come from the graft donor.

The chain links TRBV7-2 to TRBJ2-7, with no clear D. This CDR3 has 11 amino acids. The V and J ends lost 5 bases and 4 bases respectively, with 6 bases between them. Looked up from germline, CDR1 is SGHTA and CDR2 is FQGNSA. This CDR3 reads CASSGEYEQYF. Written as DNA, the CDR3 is TGTGCCAGCAGCGGAGAGTACGAGCAGTACTTC.

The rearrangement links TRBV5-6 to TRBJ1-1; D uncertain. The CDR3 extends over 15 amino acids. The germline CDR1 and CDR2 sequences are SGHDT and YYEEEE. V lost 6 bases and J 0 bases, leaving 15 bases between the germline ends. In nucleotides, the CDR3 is TGTGCCAGCATCCGGAACGGCGTCATGAACACTGAAGCTTTCTTT. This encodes CASIRNGVMNTEAFF.

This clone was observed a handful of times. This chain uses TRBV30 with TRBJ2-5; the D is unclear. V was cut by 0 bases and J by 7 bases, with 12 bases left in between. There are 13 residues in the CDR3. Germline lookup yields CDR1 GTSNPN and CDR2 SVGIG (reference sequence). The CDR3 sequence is CAWSVGSTGTQYF. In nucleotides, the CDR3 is TGTGCCTGGAGTGTAGGATCGACGGGGACCCAGTACTTC.

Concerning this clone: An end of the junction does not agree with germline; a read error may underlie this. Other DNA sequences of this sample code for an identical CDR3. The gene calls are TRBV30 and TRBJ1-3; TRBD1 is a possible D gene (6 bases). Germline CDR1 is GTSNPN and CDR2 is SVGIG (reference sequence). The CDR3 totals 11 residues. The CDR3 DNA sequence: TGTGCCTGGAAGGGGGGAAACACTATATATTTT. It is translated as CAWKGGNTIYF.

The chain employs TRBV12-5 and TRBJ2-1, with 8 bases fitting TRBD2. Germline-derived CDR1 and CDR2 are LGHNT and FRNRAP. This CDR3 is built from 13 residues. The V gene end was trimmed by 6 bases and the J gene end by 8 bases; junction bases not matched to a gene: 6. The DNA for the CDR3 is TGTGCTAGTGGACGGGGGGGGTTGGATGAGCAGTTCTTC. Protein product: CASGRGGLDEQFF.

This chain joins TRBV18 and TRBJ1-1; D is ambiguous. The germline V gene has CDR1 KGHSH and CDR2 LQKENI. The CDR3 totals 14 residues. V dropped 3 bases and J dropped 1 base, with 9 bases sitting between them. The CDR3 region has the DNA TGTGCCAGCTCACCGTCAGAGGGGAACACTGAAGCTTTCTTT. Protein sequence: CASSPSEGNTEAFF.

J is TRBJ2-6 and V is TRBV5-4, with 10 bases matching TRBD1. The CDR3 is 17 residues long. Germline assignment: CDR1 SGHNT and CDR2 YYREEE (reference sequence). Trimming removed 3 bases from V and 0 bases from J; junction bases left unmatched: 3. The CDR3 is CASSSGTGVSGANVLTF. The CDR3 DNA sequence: TGTGCCAGCAGCTCCGGGACAGGGGTCTCTGGGGCCAACGTCCTGACTTTC.

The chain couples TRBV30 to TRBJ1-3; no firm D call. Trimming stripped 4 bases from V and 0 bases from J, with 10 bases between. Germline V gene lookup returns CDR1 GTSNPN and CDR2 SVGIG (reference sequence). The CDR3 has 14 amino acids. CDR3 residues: CAWTQTNSGNTIYF. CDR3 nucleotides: TGTGCCTGGACCCAGACGAACTCTGGAAACACCATATATTTT.

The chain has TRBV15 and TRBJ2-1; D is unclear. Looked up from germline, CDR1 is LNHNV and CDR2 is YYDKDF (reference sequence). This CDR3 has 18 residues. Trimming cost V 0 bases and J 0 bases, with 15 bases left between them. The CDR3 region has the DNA TGTGCCACCAGCAGAGAGTTGGCTTTTCAAAGCTCCTACAATGAGCAGTTCTTC. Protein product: CATSRELAFQSSYNEQFF.

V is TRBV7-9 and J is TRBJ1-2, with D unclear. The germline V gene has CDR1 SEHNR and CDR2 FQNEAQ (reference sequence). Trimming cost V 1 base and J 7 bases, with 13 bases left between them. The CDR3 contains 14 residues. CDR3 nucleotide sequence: TGTGCCAGCAGCTTAGAACGAAAGGATACTGGCTACACCTTC. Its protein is CASSLERKDTGYTF.

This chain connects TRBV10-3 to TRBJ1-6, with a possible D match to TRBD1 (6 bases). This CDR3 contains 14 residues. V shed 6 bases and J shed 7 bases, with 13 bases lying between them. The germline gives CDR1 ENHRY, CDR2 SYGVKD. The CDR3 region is CAIRVNQGNSPLHF. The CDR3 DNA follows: TGTGCCATCAGAGTCAACCAGGGGAATTCACCCCTCCACTTT.

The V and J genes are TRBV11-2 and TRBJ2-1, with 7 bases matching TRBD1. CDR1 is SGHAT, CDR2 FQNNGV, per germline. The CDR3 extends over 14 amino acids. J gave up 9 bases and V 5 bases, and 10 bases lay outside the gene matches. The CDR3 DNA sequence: TGTGCCAGCAGCCCCTCCCGACAGGGCGGTGAGCAGTTCTTC. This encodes CASSPSRQGGEQFF. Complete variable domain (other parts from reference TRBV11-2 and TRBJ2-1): EAGVAQSPRYKIIEKRQSVAFWCNPISGHATLYWYQQILGQGPKLLIQFQNNGVVDDSQLPKDRFSAERLKGVDSTLKIQPAKLEDSAVYLCASSPSRQGGEQFFGPGTRLTVL.

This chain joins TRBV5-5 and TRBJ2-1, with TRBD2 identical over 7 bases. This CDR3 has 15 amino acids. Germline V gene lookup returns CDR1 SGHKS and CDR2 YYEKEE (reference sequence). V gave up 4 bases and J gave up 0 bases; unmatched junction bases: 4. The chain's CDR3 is CASSLQRGSYNEQFF. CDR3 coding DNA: TGTGCCAGCAGCCTTCAGCGGGGCTCCTACAATGAGCAGTTCTTC. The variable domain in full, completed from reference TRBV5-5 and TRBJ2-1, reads DAGVTQSPTHLIKTRGQQVTLRCSPISGHKSVSWYQQVLGQGPQFIFQYYEKEERGRGNFPDRFSARQFPNYSSELNVNALLLGDSALYLCASSLQRGSYNEQFFGPGTRLTVL.

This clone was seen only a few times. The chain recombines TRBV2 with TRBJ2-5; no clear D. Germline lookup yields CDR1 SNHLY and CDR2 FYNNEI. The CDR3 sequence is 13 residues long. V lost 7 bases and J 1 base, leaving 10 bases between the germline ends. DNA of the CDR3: TGTGCCAGCACTGAGTTTGGCCAAGAGACCCAGTACTTC. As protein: CASTEFGQETQYF.

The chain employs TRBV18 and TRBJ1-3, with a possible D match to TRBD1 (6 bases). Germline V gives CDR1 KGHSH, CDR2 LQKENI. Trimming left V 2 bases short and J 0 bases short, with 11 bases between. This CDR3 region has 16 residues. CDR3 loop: CASSPSTGSSGNTIYF. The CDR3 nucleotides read TGTGCCAGCTCACCAAGTACAGGGAGCTCTGGAAACACCATATATTTT.

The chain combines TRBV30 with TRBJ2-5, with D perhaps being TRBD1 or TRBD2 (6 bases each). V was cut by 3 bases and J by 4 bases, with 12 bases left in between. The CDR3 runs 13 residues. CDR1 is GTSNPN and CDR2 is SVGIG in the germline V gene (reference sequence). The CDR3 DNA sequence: TGTGCCTGGAGGGTCGGGGGCGGAGAGACCCAGTACTTC. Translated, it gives CAWRVGGGETQYF.

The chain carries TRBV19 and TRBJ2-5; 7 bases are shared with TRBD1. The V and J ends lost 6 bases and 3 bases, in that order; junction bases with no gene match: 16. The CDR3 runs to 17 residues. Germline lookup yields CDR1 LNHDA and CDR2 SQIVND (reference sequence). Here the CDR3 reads CASSSLQFRTGKETQYF. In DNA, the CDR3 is TGTGCCAGTAGCTCACTCCAGTTCAGGACAGGAAAAGAGACCCAGTACTTC. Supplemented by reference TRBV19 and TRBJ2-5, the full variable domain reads DGGITQSPKYLFRKEGQNVTLSCEQNLNHDAMYWYRQDPGQGLRLIYYSQIVNDFQKGDIAEGYSVSREKKESFPLTVTSAQKNPTAFYLCASSSLQFRTGKETQYFGPGTRLLVL.

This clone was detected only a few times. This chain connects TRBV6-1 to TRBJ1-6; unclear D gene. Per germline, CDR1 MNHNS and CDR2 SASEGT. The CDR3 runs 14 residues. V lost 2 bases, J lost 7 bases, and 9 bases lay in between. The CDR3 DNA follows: TGTGCCAGCAGTGAATGGGCAGGCAATTCACCCCTCCACTTT. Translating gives CASSEWAGNSPLHF.

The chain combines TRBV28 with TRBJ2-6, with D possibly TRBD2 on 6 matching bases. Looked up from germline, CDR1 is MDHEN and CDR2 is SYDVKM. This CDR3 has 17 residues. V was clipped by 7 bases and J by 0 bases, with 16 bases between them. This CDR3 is CASTFAGTHSGANVLTF. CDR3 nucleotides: TGTGCCAGCACCTTTGCCGGGACTCACTCTGGGGCCAACGTCCTGACTTTC. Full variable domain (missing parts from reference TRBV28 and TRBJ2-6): DVKVTQSSRYLVKRTGEKVFLECVQDMDHENMFWYRQDPGLGLRLIYFSYDVKMKEKGDIPEGYSVSREKKERFSLILESASTNQTSMYLCASTFAGTHSGANVLTFGAGSRLTVL.

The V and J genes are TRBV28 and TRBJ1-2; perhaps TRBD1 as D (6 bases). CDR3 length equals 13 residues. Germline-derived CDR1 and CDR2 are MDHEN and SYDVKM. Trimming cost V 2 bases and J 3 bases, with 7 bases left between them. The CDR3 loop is CASSLGGYYGYTF. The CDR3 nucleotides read TGTGCCAGCAGTTTAGGGGGCTACTATGGCTACACCTTC.